The 31 T cell receptor beta chains listed next were all sequenced from one sample in a study of T cell responses to AZD1222 COVID-19 vaccine. Only in-frame clones appear in the TCRdb table, and some are missing; sequencing was by immunoSEQ multiplex PCR. The table has about 82,000 clones, over 90% seen once. Sample: peripheral blood, taken on day 0 of AZD1222 vaccination. These receptors were collected from an adult in good health.

The chain joins TRBV28 to TRBJ2-7; maybe TRBD1 (6 bases). The ends were cut back, 5 bases at V and 6 bases at J, with 14 bases in the middle. Per germline, CDR1 MDHEN and CDR2 SYDVKM. The CDR3 spans 13 residues. The CDR3 loop reads CASSGTGRGEQYF. CDR3 nucleotide sequence: TGTGCCAGCAGTGGAACAGGGAGAGGCGAGCAGTACTTC.

The J gene is TRBJ1-5, the V gene TRBV28; D gene ambiguous. The CDR3 totals 12 residues. With 5 bases removed from V and 1 base from J, the gap between germline ends came to 3 bases. CDR1 is MDHEN and CDR2 is SYDVKM in the germline V gene. The CDR3 nucleotides read TGTGCCAGCAGTATGAGCAATCAGCCCCAGCATTTT. Amino acids: CASSMSNQPQHF.

The rearrangement joins TRBV19 to TRBJ1-2, with D uncertain. The CDR3 is made up of 14 amino acids. Trimming removed 7 bases from V and 4 bases from J, with 16 bases in between. CDR1 and CDR2 (germline): LNHDA, SQIVND (reference sequence). The CDR3 DNA reads TGTGCCAGTACCCTCAGCCCGGAGATCTATGGCTACACCTTC. Amino acid sequence: CASTLSPEIYGYTF.

As to this clone: The germline gene is not matched at one end of the junction; a read error may be the cause. V is TRBV2 and J is TRBJ1-1; D call uncertain. The CDR3 is made up of 13 amino acids. Per the germline V gene, CDR1 is SNHLY and CDR2 is FYNNEI. CDR3 nucleotide sequence: TGCGCTTGTTCTAAGGCACCGAACACTGAAGCTTTCTTT. It codes for CACSKAPNTEAFF.

The J gene is TRBJ1-6, the V gene TRBV5-1; 9 nucleotides align to TRBD1. There are 15 residues in the CDR3. The germline CDR1 and CDR2 sequences are SGHRS and YFSETQ. V trimming: 4 bases; J trimming: 6 bases; junction bases outside the gene matches: 5. CDR3 sequence reads: CASSPGTGSNSPLHF. In nucleotides, the CDR3 is TGCGCCAGCAGCCCCGGGACAGGGTCTAATTCACCCCTCCACTTT.

The chain links TRBV28 to TRBJ2-5, with D maybe TRBD2 (6 bases). The V gene lost 4 bases and the J gene lost 1 base, with 19 bases spanning the gap. The CDR3 consists of 17 residues. CDR1 is MDHEN, CDR2 SYDVKM, per germline. CDR3 DNA: TGTGCCAGCAGTTCCCTCTCCAGCGGGTACAGCCAAGAGACCCAGTACTTC. Its protein product is CASSSLSSGYSQETQYF.

The CDR3 nucleotides are TGTGCCAGCAGTGAAGCCGAGGTCAGAGCTAACTATGGCTACACCTTC. It codes for CASSEAEVRANYGYTF. The chain couples TRBV6-1 to TRBJ1-2, with unresolved D. This CDR3 is built from 16 residues. Trimming shortened V by 0 bases and J by 0 bases, and 11 bases separated the two germline ends. CDR1 is MNHNS and CDR2 is SASEGT in the germline V gene.

This chain connects TRBV30 to TRBJ1-1, with D perhaps TRBD1 (6 bases). The V and J ends lost 2 bases and 5 bases respectively, with 9 bases between them. Germline V gene sequence: CDR1 GTSNPN, CDR2 SVGIG (reference sequence). There are 12 residues in the CDR3. Written as DNA, the CDR3 is TGTGCCTGGAGTACAGGGAGAACTGAAGCTTTCTTT. This codes for CAWSTGRTEAFF.

This clone was observed once. This rearrangement joins TRBV19 to TRBJ2-5; the match to TRBD2 covers 11 bases. V gave up 1 base and J gave up 5 bases; unmatched junction bases: 3. The CDR3 has 15 amino acids. Germline V gene data show CDR1 as LNHDA and CDR2 as SQIVND (reference sequence). Here the CDR3 DNA reads TGTGCCAGTAGTATAGGGACTAGCGGGTTGGAGACCCAGTACTTC. Its translation is CASSIGTSGLETQYF. Full variable domain (remainder filled in from reference TRBV19 and TRBJ2-5): DGGITQSPKYLFRKEGQNVTLSCEQNLNHDAMYWYRQDPGQGLRLIYYSQIVNDFQKGDIAEGYSVSREKKESFPLTVTSAQKNPTAFYLCASSIGTSGLETQYFGPGTRLLVL.

The chain's CDR3 is CASSLDGSSNQPQHF. The CDR3 coding sequence is TGTGCCAGCAGCTTAGATGGGTCCTCAAATCAGCCCCAGCATTTT. The chain carries TRBV7-2 and TRBJ1-5, with no clear D. This CDR3 is 15 amino acids long. V was shortened by 1 base and J by 4 bases, with 11 bases between the two germline ends. From germline, CDR1 is SGHTA and CDR2 FQGNSA.

The chain has TRBV2 and TRBJ2-7; no clear D gene. Germline lookup yields CDR1 SNHLY and CDR2 FYNNEI. This CDR3 comprises 13 residues. The ends were cut back, 5 bases at V and 2 bases at J, with 10 bases in the middle. The CDR3 coding sequence is TGTGCCAGCAGTAACGGGCACCCCTACGAGCAGTACTTC. It translates to CASSNGHPYEQYF.

The chain uses TRBV19 and TRBJ2-7, with 9 bases matching TRBD1. CDR1 is LNHDA and CDR2 is SQIVND in the germline V gene (reference sequence). V was pared by 6 bases and J by 3 bases, with 6 bases of the junction left unmatched. The CDR3 is 14 amino acids. The CDR3 loop is CASRARDRDYEQYF. The CDR3 bases are TGTGCCAGTAGGGCGAGGGACAGGGACTACGAGCAGTACTTC.

The chain has TRBV6-2 or TRBV6-3 and TRBJ1-5; 9 bases line up with TRBD1. This CDR3 is 16 amino acids long. The V segment lost 5 bases and the J segment 3 bases; nucleotides outside the gene matches: 8. Germline loops: CDR1 MNHEY, CDR2 SVGEGT. This CDR3 is CASSAETGGDNQPQHF. CDR3 bases: TGTGCCAGCAGTGCCGAGACAGGGGGAGACAATCAGCCCCAGCATTTT.

The rearrangement links TRBV7-2 to TRBJ1-2, with D possibly TRBD1 on 5 matching bases. The CDR3 contains 18 residues. Looked up from germline, CDR1 is SGHTA and CDR2 is FQGNSA. Deletions cut 4 bases from V and 2 bases from J, with 23 bases between. The CDR3 region is CASSSFGLRGHTNYGYTF. The DNA of the CDR3 is TGTGCCAGCAGCTCTTTCGGATTGAGGGGTCACACCAACTATGGCTACACCTTC.

The chain couples TRBV14 to TRBJ1-2, with 9 positions matching TRBD1. After removal of 0 bases from V and 10 bases from J, the junction contained 9 bases not matched to a gene. This CDR3 spans 15 amino acids. Germline V gives CDR1 SGHDN, CDR2 FVKESK. CDR3 sequence: CASSQDRGRTGAYTF. CDR3 DNA sequence: TGTGCCAGCAGCCAAGATCGGGGCCGGACAGGGGCCTACACCTTC.

There are a few counts of this clone. This chain uses TRBV4-1 with TRBJ1-2, with 10 nucleotides matching TRBD1. This CDR3 is 20 amino acids long. In germline, CDR1 is MGHRA, CDR2 YSYEKL. The ends lost 0 bases at V and 5 bases at J; junction bases unmatched: 18. The CDR3: CASSQDAPGGTGDWWYGYTF. DNA for the CDR3: TGCGCCAGCAGCCAAGATGCCCCGGGTGGGACAGGGGACTGGTGGTATGGCTACACCTTC.

J is TRBJ1-6 and V is TRBV28; TRBD1 matches 10 bases. The CDR3 is 17 amino acids. After removal of 7 bases from V and 1 base from J, the junction contained 7 bases not matched to a gene. Germline CDR1 is MDHEN and CDR2 is SYDVKM. In DNA form, the CDR3 reads TGTGCCAGCACCCTAGGGGACAGGGGATCCTATAATTCACCCCTCCACTTT. It specifies CASTLGDRGSYNSPLHF.

In regard to this clone: Distinct nucleotide sequences in the sample also encode this CDR3. CDR3 in DNA: TGTGCCAGCAGCTTAGGGGACAATAGTAATCAGCCCCAGCATTTT. Amino acid sequence: CASSLGDNSNQPQHF. The V call is TRBV7-9, the J call TRBJ1-5; perhaps TRBD1 as D (6 bases). Trimming removed 1 base from V and 4 bases from J, with 11 bases in between. CDR3 length: 15 residues. Per the germline V gene, CDR1 is SEHNR and CDR2 is FQNEAQ (reference sequence).

V usage is TRBV28 and J usage is TRBJ2-3; 16 positions agree with TRBD2. V was clipped by 8 bases and J by 4 bases; unmatched bases: 18. The CDR3 runs 20 residues. CDR1 and CDR2 (germline): MDHEN, SYDVKM. CDR3 DNA sequence: TGTGCCAGCTATTCTTTTCTACCCGGGACTAGCGGGGGGGCTCCAGATACGCAGTATTTT. Translating it yields CASYSFLPGTSGGAPDTQYF.

The rearrangement joins TRBV14 to TRBJ2-7; the D is unclear. V shed 2 bases and J shed 4 bases, with 9 bases lying between them. CDR3 length: 13 amino acids. Germline CDR1 reads SGHDN; CDR2 reads FVKESK. This CDR3 is CASSQRHGYEQYF. The CDR3 region has the DNA TGTGCCAGCAGCCAACGACACGGTTACGAGCAGTACTTC. The full variable domain, with the rest looked up from reference TRBV14 and TRBJ2-7, is EAGVTQFPSHSVIEKGQTVTLRCDPISGHDNLYWYRRVMGKEIKFLLHFVKESKQDESGMPNNRFLAERTGGTYSTLKVQPAELEDSGVYFCASSQRHGYEQYFGPGTRLTVT.

This clone was detected only once. The chain recombines TRBV7-3 with TRBJ2-3, with TRBD2 matching 14 bases. The V gene end was trimmed by 0 bases and the J gene end by 6 bases; junction bases not matched to a gene: 2. Germline CDR1 is SGHTA and CDR2 is FQGTGA. The CDR3 loop spans 16 amino acids. The CDR3 spells CASSLTRTSGGDTQYF. Here the CDR3 DNA reads TGTGCCAGCAGCTTAACGCGGACTAGCGGGGGGGATACGCAGTATTTT. The full variable domain, with the rest looked up from reference TRBV7-3 and TRBJ2-3, is GAGVSQTPSNKVTEKGKYVELRCDPISGHTALYWYRQSLGQGPEFLIYFQGTGAADDSGLPNDRFFAVRPEGSVSTLKIQRTERGDSAVYLCASSLTRTSGGDTQYFGPGTRLTVL.

The CDR3 reads CASSQEGSNTEAFF. In nucleotides, the CDR3 is TGTGCCAGCAGCCAAGAAGGAAGTAACACTGAAGCTTTCTTT. V usage is TRBV4-2 and J usage is TRBJ1-1; D call uncertain. The ends were cut back, 0 bases at V and 2 bases at J, with 7 bases in the middle. Germline-derived CDR1 and CDR2 are LGHNA and YNFKEQ. This CDR3 has 14 amino acids.

The V call is TRBV11-2, the J call TRBJ2-7; TRBD2 might be the D (6 bases). The germline CDR1 and CDR2 sequences are SGHAT and FQNNGV. The CDR3 length is 12 residues. The germline V and J ends were trimmed by 5 bases and 4 bases, with 9 bases remaining between them. The CDR3 reads CASSPGTYEQYF. In DNA, the CDR3 is TGTGCCAGCAGCCCGGGGACTTACGAGCAGTACTTC.

This chain joins TRBV5-5 and TRBJ2-2; D gene unclear. V lost 3 bases, J lost 6 bases, and 6 bases lay in between. Germline V gene data show CDR1 as SGHKS and CDR2 as YYEKEE (reference sequence). This CDR3 contains 12 residues. CDR3 region: CASSWVPGELFF. CDR3 in DNA: TGTGCCAGCAGCTGGGTCCCCGGGGAGCTGTTTTTT.

The chain has TRBV11-2 and TRBJ1-1, with 8 bases aligning to TRBD1. This CDR3 has 12 residues. After removal of 5 bases from V and 11 bases from J, the junction contained 7 bases not matched to a gene. Per germline, CDR1 SGHAT and CDR2 FQNNGV. CDR3 nucleotides: TGTGCCAGCAGCGTCCACAGGGGGAGGGCTTTCTTT. It codes for CASSVHRGRAFF.

The chain links TRBV19 to TRBJ1-5; 8 positions match TRBD1. Germline V gives CDR1 LNHDA, CDR2 SQIVND (reference sequence). CDR3 length equals 16 residues. V dropped 6 bases and J dropped 7; count of bases not matched to a gene: 14. The CDR3 DNA follows: TGTGCCAGTAGACCACCACAAGGACAGGGTCGGCAGCCCCAGCATTTT. Translation: CASRPPQGQGRQPQHF.

The chain employs TRBV24-1 and TRBJ1-5; D possibly corresponds to TRBD1 (5 bases). V was clipped by 8 bases and J by 0 bases, with 7 bases between them. This CDR3 has 13 residues. Germline V gene sequence: CDR1 KGHDR, CDR2 SFDVKD. The CDR3 loop is CATTGGSNQPQHF. The CDR3 DNA reads TGTGCCACCACTGGGGGTAGCAATCAGCCCCAGCATTTT.

The chain employs TRBV5-1 and TRBJ1-1; 7 nucleotides line up with TRBD1. Germline loops: CDR1 SGHRS, CDR2 YFSETQ. The CDR3 runs to 15 residues. V dropped 3 bases and J dropped 0; count of bases not matched to a gene: 5. CDR3 bases: TGCGCCAGCAGCTGGGGGACAGTCATGAACACTGAAGCTTTCTTT. Residues: CASSWGTVMNTEAFF.

The chain is built from TRBV6-2 or TRBV6-3 and TRBJ1-2; no clear D. V was cut by 1 base and J by 3 bases, with 6 bases left in between. Per the germline V gene, CDR1 is MNHEY and CDR2 is SVGEGT. This CDR3 spans 13 amino acids. CDR3 nucleotide sequence: TGTGCCAGCAGTTACTACGGGGACTATGGCTACACCTTC. Its protein product is CASSYYGDYGYTF.

The genes are TRBV20-1 and TRBJ2-2; D is uncertain. Germline-derived CDR1 and CDR2 are DFQATT and SNEGSKA (reference sequence). Between the trimmed V and J ends, which lost 5 bases and 4 bases, there was a span of 5 bases. This CDR3 region has 11 residues. The chain's CDR3 is CSAQRTGELFF. CDR3 bases: TGCAGTGCTCAGCGCACCGGGGAGCTGTTTTTT.

The rearrangement links TRBV7-9 to TRBJ2-5, with D perhaps TRBD1 (5 bases). This CDR3 is 14 amino acids long. Germline V CDR1 and CDR2: SEHNR, FQNEAQ (reference sequence). The ends were cut back, 4 bases at V and 5 bases at J, with 14 bases in the middle. CDR3 DNA sequence: TGTGCCAGCAGCTCGTACCAGGGAAGGGAGACCCAGTACTTC. This sequence encodes CASSSYQGRETQYF.